The clone carrying this TCR beta chain occurred a few times. Its antigen is not identified. The CDR3 is 14 residues long. After removal of 4 bases from V and 4 bases from J, the junction contained 9 bases not matched to a gene. CDR1 SQVTM and CDR2 ANQGSEA come from the germline V gene. The sequencing template was cDNA reverse transcribed from extracted RNA. Measured with immunoSEQ multiplex PCR; TCRdb has only the in-frame clones, and not every one. The sample lists under 200,000 clones; less than 70% were seen once. Treatment defined: oral pan-JAK inhibitor, 5-10 mg twice daily. Researchers took lesional scalp punch biopsies and peripheral blood from people who were alopecia areata patients. This record comes from a study of CD8+ T cells in alopecia areata. Broader study findings: On tofacitinib, scalp clonality and expanded CD8+ clones among top 100 fell significantly.

This sequence originates from a human donor with alopecia areata. The material sequenced was CD4+ T cells sorted from blood, taken at week 24, from a patient treated with tofacitinib. The V and J genes are TRBV29-1 and TRBJ1-1; 7 nucleotides agree with TRBD1. As DNA, the CDR3 is TGCAGCGTTGGCCCCGGGACAGCTTTCACTGAAGCTTTCTTT. Translating it yields CSVGPGTAFTEAFF.